This T cell receptor (beta chain) was obtained from a study of cytomegalovirus exposure and HLA in healthy donors. PCR amplification relied on 60 Vbeta primers (plus 13 Jbeta primers). Profiling relied on immunoSEQ multiplex PCR, and the TCRdb table lists in-frame clones only, not all of them. This table holds about 120,000 clones, roughly 80% found once. Trimming removed 3 bases at V and 6 bases at J, with 13 bases between. The germline V gene encodes CDR1 MNHEY and CDR2 SMNVEV (reference sequence). This CDR3 has 14 amino acids. With regard to this clone: Its target is unknown.

Study-level results: More than 15,000 TCR beta sequences were associated with HLA alleles at 0.05 false discovery rate in a later analysis. No immune exposure information besides CMV serostatus was available. Later analysis demonstrated an association between a missense DCLRE1C variant and TCR beta V- and J-gene trimming.

The source material was PBMCs. This TCR was sampled from a man aged 25 to 40 in good health and CMV-seronegative. V usage is TRBV27 and J usage is TRBJ2-3, with D maybe TRBD1 (6 bases). DNA for the CDR3: TGTGCCAGCAGTTTGTGGGCTAGGGGGGATACGCAGTATTTT. Translation gives CASSLWARGDTQYF.